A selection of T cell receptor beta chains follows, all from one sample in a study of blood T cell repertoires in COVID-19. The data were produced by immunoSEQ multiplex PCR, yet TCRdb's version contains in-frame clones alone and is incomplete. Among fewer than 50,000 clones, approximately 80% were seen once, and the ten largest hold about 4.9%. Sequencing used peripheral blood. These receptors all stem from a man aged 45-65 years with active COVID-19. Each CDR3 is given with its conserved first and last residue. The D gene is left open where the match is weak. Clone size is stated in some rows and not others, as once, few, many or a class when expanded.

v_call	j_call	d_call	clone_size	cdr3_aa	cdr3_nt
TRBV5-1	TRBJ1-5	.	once	CASSLDSRNQPQHF	TGCGCCAGCAGCTTGGACAGCCGAAATCAGCCCCAGCATTTT
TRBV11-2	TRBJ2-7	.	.	CATHSGVYEQYF	TGTGCCACCCATTCGGGGGTTTACGAGCAGTACTTC
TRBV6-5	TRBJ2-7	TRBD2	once	CASSSSGGRYEQYF	TGTGCCAGCAGTTCTAGCGGGGGCAGATACGAGCAGTACTTC
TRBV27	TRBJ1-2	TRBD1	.	CASNPTRGQGENYGYTF	TGTGCCAGCAACCCCACCAGGGGGCAGGGGGAAAACTATGGCTACACCTTC
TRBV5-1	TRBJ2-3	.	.	CASSVQGFSTDTQYF	TGCGCCAGCAGCGTACAGGGATTTAGCACAGATACGCAGTATTTT
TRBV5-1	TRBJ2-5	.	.	CASSTRLQETQYF	TGCGCCAGCAGCACCAGGCTACAAGAGACCCAGTACTTC
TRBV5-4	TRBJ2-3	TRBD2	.	CASSLAFQRGTDTQYF	TGTGCCAGCAGCTTGGCCTTCCAGCGGGGGACAGATACGCAGTATTTT
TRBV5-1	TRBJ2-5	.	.	CASSLQTNQETQYF	TGCGCCAGCAGCTTGCAGACAAACCAAGAGACCCAGTACTTC
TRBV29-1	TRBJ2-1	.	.	CSVEGGQRSYNEQFF	TGCAGCGTTGAAGGGGGCCAGCGCTCCTACAATGAGCAGTTCTTC
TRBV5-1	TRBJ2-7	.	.	CASSLSRASYEQYF	TGCGCCAGCAGCTTGTCGCGAGCTTCCTACGAGCAGTACTTC
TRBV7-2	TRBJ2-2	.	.	CASRVFSASSGELFF	TGTGCCAGCAGAGTGTTCTCCGCTAGCTCGGGGGAGCTGTTTTTT
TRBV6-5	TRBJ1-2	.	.	CASSYALPDGYTF	TGTGCCAGCAGTTACGCGCTGCCTGATGGCTACACCTTC
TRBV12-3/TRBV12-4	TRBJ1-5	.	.	CASSLRRNEPQHF	TGTGCCAGCAGTTTACGGCGGAACGAGCCCCAGCATTTT
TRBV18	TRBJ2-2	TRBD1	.	CASSPSGQGFPGELFF	TGTGCCAGCTCACCTTCCGGACAGGGGTTCCCCGGGGAGCTGTTTTTT
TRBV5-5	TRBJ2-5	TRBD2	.	CASSILALAGIQETQYF	TGTGCCAGCAGCATACTGGCTCTAGCGGGGATTCAAGAGACCCAGTACTTC
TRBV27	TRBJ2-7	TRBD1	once	CASSFVARGNEQYF	TGTGCCAGCAGTTTTGTTGCCAGGGGGAACGAGCAGTACTTC
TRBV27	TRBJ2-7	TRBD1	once	CASRPFDGQGADEQYF	TGTGCCAGCAGACCTTTCGACGGACAGGGGGCTGACGAGCAGTACTTC
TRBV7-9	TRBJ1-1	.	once	CASSLAGETEAFF	TGTGCCAGCAGCTTAGCAGGGGAAACTGAAGCTTTCTTT
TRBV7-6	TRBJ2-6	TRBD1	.	CASSLRQGVSGANVLTF	TGTGCCAGCAGCTTAAGACAGGGGGTGTCCGGGGCCAACGTCCTGACTTTC
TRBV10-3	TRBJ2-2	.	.	CAIQLAASTGELFF	TGTGCCATCCAATTAGCGGCTTCCACCGGGGAGCTGTTTTTT
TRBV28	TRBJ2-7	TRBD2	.	CASSFPSGGITYEQYF	TGTGCCAGCAGTTTCCCCAGCGGGGGGATCACCTACGAGCAGTACTTC
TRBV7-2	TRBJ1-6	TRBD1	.	CASSSTGGYNSPLHF	TGTGCCAGCAGCTCAACAGGGGGCTATAATTCACCCCTCCACTTT
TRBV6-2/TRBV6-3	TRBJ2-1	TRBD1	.	CASSYRTGGHNEQFF	TGTGCCAGCAGTTACAGGACAGGGGGCCACAATGAGCAGTTCTTC
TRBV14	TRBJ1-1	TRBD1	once	CASSQDSGTGAGAFF	TGTGCCAGCAGCCAAGACTCGGGTACAGGGGCTGGAGCTTTCTTT
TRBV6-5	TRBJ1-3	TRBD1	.	CASSDRAGNTIYF	TGTGCCAGCTCTGACAGGGCTGGAAACACCATATATTTT
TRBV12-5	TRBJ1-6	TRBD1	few	CASGLATGGAYNSPLHF	TGTGCTAGTGGTTTGGCCACAGGGGGAGCTTATAATTCACCCCTCCACTTT
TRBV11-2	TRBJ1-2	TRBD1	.	CASSGRQGGNYGYTF	TGTGCCAGCAGCGGTCGACAGGGAGGAAACTATGGCTACACCTTC